This passage covers 8 T cell receptor beta chains from one sample sequenced in a study of shared clonotypes between healthy human individuals. TCRdb keeps only in-frame clones here, not all; method: immunoSEQ multiplex PCR. Among approximately 2,000,000 clones, just under 95% were seen once, and the ten largest hold around 1.7%. Positive CCR7 selection of CD45RO-negative cells yielded the naive CD8 cells, and terminally differentiated effector memory CD45RA+ cells were excluded. The sample taken for sequencing was naive CD8+ T cells from PBMCs. The receptor set was obtained from a man between 18 and 29 years old in good health. Some clones in this sample may be carry-over from other donors' samples.

The chain joins TRBV9 to TRBJ2-5, with TRBD1 as a possible D gene (6 bases). V lost 4 bases and J 3 bases, leaving 10 bases between the germline ends. Germline CDR1 is SGDLS and CDR2 is YYNGEE. The CDR3 length is 13 residues. The CDR3 DNA is TGTGCCAGCAGCCCCGGACAGAAAGAGACCCAGTACTTC. Translating gives CASSPGQKETQYF. Full variable domain (missing parts from reference TRBV9 and TRBJ2-5): DSGVTQTPKHLITATGQRVTLRCSPRSGDLSVYWYQQSLDQGLQFLIQYYNGEERAKGNILERFSAQQFPDLHSELNLSSLELGDSALYFCASSPGQKETQYFGPGTRLLVL.

The chain employs TRBV6-4 and TRBJ1-1; 7 nucleotides match TRBD1. CDR1 is MRHNA, CDR2 SNTAGT, per germline. The CDR3 consists of 14 residues. V lost 8 bases to trimming and J lost 2 bases; unmatched junction nucleotides: 8. DNA of the CDR3: TGTGCCAGCCGGAGGGGGACAGACAACACTGAAGCTTTCTTT. It encodes CASRRGTDNTEAFF.

The rearrangement links TRBV7-9 to TRBJ2-1; D gene ambiguous. The germline V gene encodes CDR1 SEHNR and CDR2 FQNEAQ (reference sequence). The CDR3 has 17 amino acids. V lost 1 base to trimming and J lost 0 bases, with 13 bases between them. The CDR3 region has the DNA TGTGCCAGCAGCTTAGAGGCGCTGTCGAGCTCCTACAATGAGCAGTTCTTC. Its translation: CASSLEALSSSYNEQFF. Variable domain in full (rest from reference TRBV7-9 and TRBJ2-1): DTGVSQNPRHKITKRGQNVTFRCDPISEHNRLYWYRQTLGQGPEFLTYFQNEAQLEKSRLLSDRFSAERPKGSFSTLEIQRTEQGDSAMYLCASSLEALSSSYNEQFFGPGTRLTVL.

The J gene is TRBJ2-7, the V gene TRBV27; 7 bases agree with TRBD2. V shed 7 bases, J shed 5 bases, and the junction held 11 bases outside the gene matches. Germline-derived CDR1 and CDR2 are MNHEY and SMNVEV (reference sequence). CDR3 length equals 14 residues. The CDR3 reads CASKTGGSGDEQYF. CDR3 DNA: TGTGCCAGCAAGACCGGGGGGTCGGGGGACGAGCAGTACTTC.

This chain links TRBV19 with TRBJ2-1; D remains ambiguous. The CDR3 runs to 12 residues. The germline CDR1 and CDR2 sequences are LNHDA and SQIVND (reference sequence). V gave up 6 bases and J gave up 7 bases, with 10 bases separating them. This chain's CDR3 is CASSTLRNEQFF. The CDR3 DNA reads TGTGCCAGTAGCACGTTGCGGAATGAGCAGTTCTTC.

The V gene is TRBV13, the J gene TRBJ2-3; D may be TRBD1 (6 bases). This CDR3 region has 16 residues. Per germline, CDR1 PRHDT and CDR2 FYEKMQ (reference sequence). The V end was cut by 5 bases, the J end by 6 bases, with 21 bases between. CDR3 region: CASSLNIDRPEDTQYF. Written as DNA, the CDR3 is TGTGCCAGCAGCCTGAACATCGACAGGCCTGAGGATACGCAGTATTTT.

The chain uses TRBV5-1 and TRBJ2-1, with 7 bases identical to TRBD1. Germline V CDR1 and CDR2: SGHRS, YFSETQ. Trimming removed 4 bases from V and 0 bases from J; junction bases left unmatched: 16. The CDR3 runs to 19 residues. CDR3 bases: TGCGCCAGCAGCCCGCGGACAGGCCTCAGCCCGGACTCCTACAATGAGCAGTTCTTC. Its translation: CASSPRTGLSPDSYNEQFF.

The rearrangement uses TRBV6-5 and TRBJ2-7; 7 bases are a match to TRBD1. V shed 6 bases and J 2 bases; nucleotides not matched to a gene: 10. The length of the CDR3 is 15 residues. Germline V gene data show CDR1 as MNHEY and CDR2 as SVGAGI. CDR3 protein: CASRPYGTEAYEQYF. The CDR3 bases are TGTGCCAGCAGACCCTATGGGACAGAAGCCTACGAGCAGTACTTC.